This T cell receptor beta chain was observed in a study of blood T cell repertoires in COVID-19. Study background: T cells, B-cell-depleted T cells, or PBMCs supplied cDNA or gDNA.

Assay: immunoSEQ multiplex PCR; the TCRdb copy retains only in-frame clones and omits some. The sample gives some 250,000 clones, around 93% of which show up once; 1.2% is in the top ten. V lost 10 bases, J lost 4 bases, and 13 bases lay in between. The CDR3 covers 13 residues. CDR1 LNHDA and CDR2 SQIVND come from the germline V gene (reference sequence). Residents of about two dozen US areas, aged about 18 to 95 years, made up the participants. Assignments of participants to cohorts depended upon their own reported clinical history. Sequenced material: PBMCs or T cells enriched from blood (not recorded which). V usage is TRBV19 and J usage is TRBJ2-2; maybe TRBD1 (5 bases). The TCR comes from a human donor in a cohort exposed to, infected with or recovered from COVID-19 (not recorded which). The donor label of this sample is uncertain. CDR3 sequence (DNA): TGTGCCACTTTCCGACAGTCCACCGGGGAGCTGTTTTTT. Its protein product is CATFRQSTGELFF. The full variable domain, rest sourced from reference TRBV19 and TRBJ2-2, is DGGITQSPKYLFRKEGQNVTLSCEQNLNHDAMYWYRQDPGQGLRLIYYSQIVNDFQKGDIAEGYSVSREKKESFPLTVTSAQKNPTAFYLCATFRQSTGELFFGEGSRLTVL.